This T cell receptor (beta chain) was observed in a study of blood T cell repertoires in COVID-19 (dated by TCRdb to between 2020 and 2021). At the level of the whole study: Samples from collaborators originated in the United States, Italy and Spain and spanned both the acute and convalescent phases of COVID-19. The material from the prospective study consisted of cDNA or gDNA derived from T cells, B-cell-depleted T cells, or PBMCs. Subjects who had been exposed to COVID-19, were actively infected with it, or had recovered from it provided the deeply sampled blood TCRbeta repertoires that made up the dataset. A freely available public database, intended as a resource for researchers studying the immune response to SARS-CoV-2, is where the repertoires were released. Samples were obtained from the ongoing ImmuneRACE study (first 160 participants) and from 1,254 subjects provided by 6 global collaborators. Nearly every sample came with metadata listing a de-identified subject ID, COVID-19 status, age in years and sex. Where available, HLA class I and class II types were obtained from metadata supplied by the sample provider rather than from assay-based typing. The study at large found these results: Clinical and demographic metadata were provided uncurated, with the amount varying by source and participant.

The immunoSEQ Assay, a bias-controlled multiplex PCR, was used to amplify TCRbeta CDR3 regions from genomic DNA. On the authors' methods: Nucleated cell counts per sample were estimated from amplification of reference gene primers within the assay. Sequence reads were collapsed and filtered to measure the absolute abundance of every unique TCRbeta CDR3 rearrangement. For each sample, productive Simpson clonality was calculated by taking the square root of Simpson's diversity index across productive rearrangements. The clones in this table, taken by TCRdb from immuneACCESS, are in-frame only. Not every clone is retained; where verified, under half of the shortfall comes from an unresolved V gene, and the cause of the rest is unknown. The V and J calls and clone size come from that table; D and trimming were worked out from the DNA. The sample data list 150,000 to 180,000 clones, and roughly 80% of these were observed just once. Of the sample, more than 5.5% is held by the ten largest clones.

The CDR3 contains 15 residues, cysteine and phenylalanine counted. Of the read, only the CDR3 DNA is kept; its 45 bases are in frame from base 1. V ends up 2 bases short and J 7 bases short, with an unmatched junction base count of 8. CDR1 SGHRS and CDR2 YFSETQ are derived from the germline V gene. Concerning this clone itself: The clone's antigen remains unknown. One base away there is no much larger clone; base qualities are not given.

Participants in the prospective study were enrolled through a virtual design, were aged about 18 to 100 years, and lived in roughly 24 United States geographic areas. To assign participants to cohorts, the prospective study relied on clinical history that participants themselves reported in a screening survey and a study questionnaire. Recovered participants in ImmuneRACE Cohort 3 were defined as having two consecutive negative NP/OP PCR tests, clearance from a healthcare professional, or resolution of symptoms. Mobile phlebotomists in the prospective study collected whole blood, serum and a nasopharyngeal or oropharyngeal swab from every participant. Participants in the prospective study had the option to provide additional blood draws and questionnaires over a 2-month period. Before DNA extraction, prospective study blood samples were shipped either frozen or at room temperature.

This chain is built from TRBV5-1 and TRBJ1-4, and TRBD1 aligns with 7 junction nucleotides. Source material: PBMCs or T cells enriched from blood (not recorded which). The TCR was taken from a man aged 45-65 years who had recovered from COVID-19. The DNA sequence reads TGCGCCAGCAGCTTAGAGGGGGCGAACATTGAAAAACTGTTTTTT. Its translation is CASSLEGANIEKLFF.